This TCR beta chain was recorded in a study of cytomegalovirus exposure and HLA in healthy donors. Notes on the study in general: V- and J-gene trimming of TCR beta was linked (in a later analysis) to a missense DCLRE1C variant. Further analysis was carried out later, and it showed several of the most significant clusters appearing linked to common viral pathogens.

This clone came up once. No antigen is known for it. The study ran its PCR with 60 Vbeta and 13 Jbeta primers. In the original workflow: Counted up in a later analysis, unique TCR beta chains came to some 72 million, with around 11 million shared. Sequenced by immunoSEQ multiplex PCR; TCRdb stores in-frame clones only, minus some. V, J and clone size were drawn from that table, and D and trimming were deduced from the DNA. The table includes 120,000 to 150,000 clones, approximately 79% detected once. Deletions cut 5 bases from V and 2 bases from J, with 12 bases between. CDR3 size: 14 residues. Germline CDR1 and CDR2: SEHNR and FQNEAQ (reference sequence).

The source of this sequence is a male donor in good health and CMV-seronegative. The chain carries TRBV7-9 and TRBJ2-5; possibly TRBD1 for D (6 bases). The specimen sequenced was PBMCs. CDR3 nucleotide sequence: TGTGCCAGCAGCGACCTAGGACAGCAAGAGACCCAGTACTTC. This encodes CASSDLGQQETQYF.